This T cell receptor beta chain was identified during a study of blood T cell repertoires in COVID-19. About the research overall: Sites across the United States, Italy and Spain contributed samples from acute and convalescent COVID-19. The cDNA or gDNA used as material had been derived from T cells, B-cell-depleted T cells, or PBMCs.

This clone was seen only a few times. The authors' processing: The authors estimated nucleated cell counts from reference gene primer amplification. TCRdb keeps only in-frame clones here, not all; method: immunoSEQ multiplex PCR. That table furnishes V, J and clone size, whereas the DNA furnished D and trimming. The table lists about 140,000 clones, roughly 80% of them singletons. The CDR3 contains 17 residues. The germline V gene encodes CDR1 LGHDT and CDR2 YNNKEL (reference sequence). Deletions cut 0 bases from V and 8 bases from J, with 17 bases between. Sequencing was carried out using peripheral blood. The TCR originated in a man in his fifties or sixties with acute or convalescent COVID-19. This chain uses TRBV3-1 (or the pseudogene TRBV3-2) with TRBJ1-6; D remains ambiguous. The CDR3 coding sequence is TGTGCCAGCAGCCAAGATCTGCTGACGGGTGAGGATTCACCCCTCCACTTT. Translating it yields CASSQDLLTGEDSPLHF.